The clone carrying this T cell receptor beta chain has only one observation. The sample is drawn from a study of blood T cell repertoires in COVID-19. Turning to the study itself: Samples of COVID-19 (acute and convalescent) were obtained from the United States, Italy and Spain.

Authors' processing steps: Amplification of reference gene primers provided the estimated nucleated cell counts. Assay: immunoSEQ multiplex PCR; the TCRdb copy retains only in-frame clones and omits some. Clone size and the V and J calls come from that table; the DNA yielded D and trimming. The repertoire holds about 63,000 clones, with around 80% as singletons. The germline CDR1 and CDR2 sequences are SGHNT and YENEEA. The CDR3 contains 15 residues. The V segment lost 5 bases and the J segment 7 bases; nucleotides outside the gene matches: 8. The sample consisted of peripheral blood. The V call is TRBV11-3, the J call TRBJ2-5, with TRBD2 identical over 12 bases. The clonotype comes from a human donor in a cohort sampled during active COVID-19. Here the CDR3 DNA reads TGTGCCAGCAGCGCGACTAGCGGGAGATCGGGGACCCAGTACTTC. It yields the protein CASSATSGRSGTQYF.